A selection of T cell receptor beta chains follows, all from one sample in a study of T cell changes during pregnancy in multiple sclerosis. Sequencing used immunoSEQ multiplex PCR; TCRdb keeps in-frame clones, though not all of them. The sample lists over 70,000 clones; roughly 93% were seen once. This specimen consisted of peripheral blood, obtained in the third trimester of pregnancy. These receptor sequences come from a female donor with multiple sclerosis, enrolled in a pregnancy study. The CDR3 runs from the conserved cysteine through the conserved F or W. A D gene is named only where the DNA matches it firmly. Part of the rows lack a size; the others show once, few, many or a class for expanded clones.

>TRBD2|.|TRBV12-5|TRBJ2-2|17
CASGLVQLAGEPGELFF
TGTGCTAGTGGTTTGGTACAACTAGCGGGAGAACCCGGGGAGCTGTTTTTT
>TRBD1|.|TRBV27|TRBJ2-4|21
CASSSQISGTGIWAAKNIQYF
TGTGCCAGCAGTTCACAAATATCCGGGACAGGGATTTGGGCGGCCAAAAACATTCAGTACTTC
>.|.|TRBV29-1|TRBJ2-1|15
CSVPGAGASYNEQFF
TGCAGCGTGCCTGGGGCAGGGGCTTCCTACAATGAGCAGTTCTTC
>.|once|TRBV2|TRBJ1-2|15
CASSEKHGTNYGYTF
TGTGCCAGCAGTGAAAAGCACGGGACTAACTATGGCTACACCTTC
>TRBD1|.|TRBV6-5|TRBJ1-5|14
CASSTRGSNQPQHF
TGTGCCAGCAGTACCAGGGGGAGCAATCAGCCCCAGCATTTT
>TRBD1|once|TRBV5-1|TRBJ2-7|14
CASSAGTGGNEQYF
TGCGCCAGCAGCGCCGGGACAGGGGGAAACGAGCAGTACTTC
>TRBD1|.|TRBV27|TRBJ1-2|14
CASSLRGQNYGYTF
TGTGCCAGCAGTTTGAGGGGGCAGAACTATGGCTACACCTTC
>TRBD2|.|TRBV11-2|TRBJ2-7|15
CASSLDRTSVYEQYF
TGTGCCAGCAGCTTAGATAGGACTAGCGTGTACGAGCAGTACTTC
>TRBD2|.|TRBV10-3|TRBJ2-3|15
CAIGGSGSRADTQYF
TGTGCCATCGGGGGGAGCGGGAGTCGAGCAGATACGCAGTATTTT
>.|.|TRBV28|TRBJ2-3|14
CASSSGGMADTQYF
TGTGCCAGCAGTTCAGGAGGGATGGCAGATACGCAGTATTTT
>TRBD2|.|TRBV28|TRBJ2-7|14
CASTQLAEEYEQYF
TGTGCCAGCACCCAACTAGCGGAGGAGTACGAGCAGTACTTC
>TRBD2|once|TRBV5-1|TRBJ2-5|13
CASSWGLGPTQYF
TGCGCCAGCAGCTGGGGACTAGGCCCGACCCAGTACTTC
>TRBD1|.|TRBV11-3|TRBJ2-2|17
CASSSFIRGQGAGELFF
TGTGCCAGCAGCTCCTTCATACGTGGACAGGGGGCCGGGGAGCTGTTTTTT
>TRBD2|.|TRBV5-1|TRBJ2-3|16
CASRNLAGGNADTQYF
TGCGCCAGCAGAAACCTAGCGGGAGGTAACGCAGATACGCAGTATTTT
>TRBD2|.|TRBV7-2|TRBJ2-1|17
CASSSGRVASGDDEQFF
TGTGCCAGCAGCTCAGGCAGGGTGGCTAGCGGGGACGATGAGCAGTTCTTC
>TRBD1|.|TRBV5-4|TRBJ1-1|14
CASSSRDRVTEAFF
TGTGCCAGCAGTTCCCGGGACAGGGTTACTGAAGCTTTCTTT